The following is a T cell receptor beta chain sequence with its context. The sample belongs to a study of blood T cell repertoires in COVID-19. Study in general: Specimens from acute and convalescent COVID-19 originated in the United States, Italy and Spain. Sources were T cells, B-cell-depleted T cells, or PBMCs; the material itself was cDNA or gDNA.

The CDR3 length is 14 residues. Germline CDR1 ENHRY, CDR2 SYGVKD. After removal of 2 bases from V and 7 bases from J, the junction contained 2 bases not matched to a gene. Methods used by the authors: By means of reference gene primer amplification, nucleated cell counts were estimated. Only in-frame clones appear in the TCRdb table, and some are missing; sequencing was by immunoSEQ multiplex PCR. V, J and clone size are taken as reported in that table, and D and trimming were inferred from the DNA itself. The repertoire consists of 290,000 or so clones, with almost 85% occurring once and the leading ten covering roughly 5%.

This clonotype originated in a man aged 45-65 years with active or convalescent COVID-19. The sample comprised peripheral blood. The rearrangement uses TRBV10-3 and TRBJ1-4, with 9 nucleotides matching TRBD1. This CDR3 reads CAISETGGGEKLFF. The CDR3 coding sequence is TGTGCCATCAGTGAGACAGGGGGCGGTGAAAAACTGTTTTTT.